A single sample is the source of the 22 T cell receptor beta chains below, sequenced in a study of PD-1 blockade in classical Hodgkin lymphoma. The assay was immunoSEQ multiplex PCR, and TCRdb's table has in-frame clones only and misses some. The repertoire includes around 20,000 clones, around 80% of them detected once, and about 22% sits in the top ten. The time point denotes: cycle 4 day 1 (C4D1), after six to seven weeks of nivolumab. All the patients suffered relapse after autologous stem cell transplantation, and brentuximab vedotin exposure differed. The sequences come from peripheral blood mononuclear cells (PBMCs), collected before the fourth cycle of nivolumab. These receptors all stem from a human donor with classical Hodgkin lymphoma.

The sample holds one count of this clone. V and J are TRBV6-5 and TRBJ1-1; the D gene is possibly TRBD1 (5 bases). The V end lost 6 bases, the J end lost 1 base, and 12 bases lay between the germline ends. The CDR3 spans 14 residues. Germline V CDR1 and CDR2: MNHEY, SVGAGI. CDR3 bases: TGTGCCAGCAGGGGCCTTACAGGGAACACTGAAGCTTTCTTT. Residues: CASRGLTGNTEAFF.

The chain couples TRBV7-2 to TRBJ2-1; the match to TRBD2 covers 13 bases. The ends lost 6 bases at V and 5 bases at J; junction bases unmatched: 1. This CDR3 is 14 amino acids long. The germline CDR1 and CDR2 sequences are SGHTA and FQGNSA. The CDR3 sequence: CASRGLAGNNEQFF. CDR3 in DNA: TGTGCCAGCAGGGGACTAGCGGGGAACAATGAGCAGTTCTTC.

The chain uses TRBV10-1 and TRBJ2-3; TRBD2 agrees at 8 bases. CDR1 and CDR2 from the germline V gene are WNHNN and SYGVQD (reference sequence). V dropped 2 bases and J dropped 7; count of bases not matched to a gene: 5. This CDR3 region has 14 residues. The CDR3 coding sequence is TGCGCCAGCAGTGAGGGACTAGCACTAAATACGCAGTATTTT. Translating gives CASSEGLALNTQYF.

V is TRBV5-1 and J is TRBJ1-2, with 7 bases aligning to TRBD1. The CDR3 is 15 residues long. V lost 4 bases and J lost 0; bases outside the gene matches: 6. Germline V gives CDR1 SGHRS, CDR2 YFSETQ. CDR3 in DNA: TGCGCCAGCAGCCAAGGGGGCAGTCCTAACTATGGCTACACCTTC. It is translated as CASSQGGSPNYGYTF.

The chain recombines TRBV28 with TRBJ1-2; 10 nucleotides align to TRBD1. V shed 3 bases, J shed 4 bases, and the junction held 5 bases outside the gene matches. This CDR3 contains 15 residues. Germline CDR1 is MDHEN and CDR2 is SYDVKM. CDR3 in amino acids: CASSLAGTGVYGYTF. The CDR3 DNA reads TGTGCCAGCAGTTTGGCCGGGACAGGGGTCTATGGCTACACCTTC.

This clone was seen just once. V and J are TRBV7-9 and TRBJ2-3; 7 bases align to TRBD1. The germline V gene has CDR1 SEHNR and CDR2 FQNEAQ (reference sequence). V shed 5 bases, J shed 0 bases, and the junction held 2 bases outside the gene matches. CDR3 length equals 14 residues. The CDR3 region is CASSRDRSTDTQYF. CDR3 bases: TGTGCCAGCAGCCGGGACAGAAGCACAGATACGCAGTATTTT.

The table lists this clone with a count of one. The genes are TRBV30 and TRBJ2-6; D not resolved. V shed 0 bases and J shed 4 bases, with 4 bases lying between them. Per the germline V gene, CDR1 is GTSNPN and CDR2 is SVGIG (reference sequence). The CDR3 covers 13 residues. CDR3 DNA: TGTGCCTGGAGTGTAAAAGGGGCCAACGTCCTGACTTTC. Amino acids: CAWSVKGANVLTF.

The J gene is TRBJ2-6, the V gene TRBV6-5; D not certain. The CDR3 runs to 16 residues. CDR1 is MNHEY, CDR2 SVGAGI, per germline. Trimming took off 2 bases at V and 0 bases at J, with 8 bases between the two ends. This CDR3 is CASSYRFLSGANVLTF. For the CDR3, the DNA is TGTGCCAGCAGTTACAGGTTCCTCTCTGGGGCCAACGTCCTGACTTTC.

V usage is TRBV2 and J usage is TRBJ1-5, with D hard to call. Trimming stripped 3 bases from V and 4 bases from J, with 10 bases between. There are 14 residues in the CDR3. Per the germline V gene, CDR1 is SNHLY and CDR2 is FYNNEI. The CDR3 protein is CASSDLVGNQPQHF. As DNA, the CDR3 is TGTGCCAGCAGTGACTTGGTGGGGAATCAGCCCCAGCATTTT.

This chain connects TRBV28 to TRBJ2-2, with 8 bases that match TRBD1. CDR3 length: 14 residues. The germline CDR1 and CDR2 sequences are MDHEN and SYDVKM. Trimming cost V 10 bases and J 5 bases; bases outside gene matches: 9. This chain's CDR3 is CAISAGGLTGELFF. The CDR3 DNA sequence: TGTGCCATCTCGGCAGGGGGCTTAACCGGGGAGCTGTTTTTT.

V and J are TRBV5-1 and TRBJ2-3; D might be TRBD2 (5 bases). CDR3 length equals 15 residues. V gave up 0 bases and J gave up 0 bases, with 8 bases separating them. Germline lookup yields CDR1 SGHRS and CDR2 YFSETQ. Written as DNA, the CDR3 is TGCGCCAGCAGCTTGGAGGGCGGGAGCACAGATACGCAGTATTTT. Its protein is CASSLEGGSTDTQYF.

The chain is built from TRBV5-1 and TRBJ2-3; 10 nucleotides line up with TRBD1. In germline, CDR1 is SGHRS, CDR2 YFSETQ. The J segment lost 2 bases and the V segment lost 6 bases, leaving 15 bases of the junction unmatched. The CDR3 spans 18 residues. The CDR3 protein is CASKTHSRQGATTDTQYF. Here the CDR3 DNA reads TGCGCCAGCAAGACCCATAGCAGACAGGGGGCGACCACAGATACGCAGTATTTT.

Relative to its sample, this clone is medium-sized. This rearrangement joins TRBV28 to TRBJ2-7; D possibly matches TRBD1 or TRBD2 (5 bases each). Trimming shortened V by 2 bases and J by 9 bases, and 11 bases separated the two germline ends. CDR1 and CDR2 (germline): MDHEN, SYDVKM. The CDR3 consists of 12 residues. This chain's CDR3 is CASSLRGAGQYV. The CDR3 bases are TGTGCCAGCAGTTTACGAGGGGCGGGGCAGTACGTC.

This sequence joins TRBV6-5 and TRBJ2-7; 7 bases are shared with TRBD2. The CDR3 runs to 15 residues. Germline V gene lookup returns CDR1 MNHEY and CDR2 SVGAGI. V lost 1 base and J lost 7; bases outside the gene matches: 10. The DNA for the CDR3 is TGTGCCAGCAGTTACTGGGAGGGAGCCGTTTGGGAGCAGTACTTC. Its translation is CASSYWEGAVWEQYF.

The chain combines TRBV28 with TRBJ2-2; 11 bases are shared with TRBD1. With 6 bases clipped from V and 7 bases from J, the junction kept 4 bases outside the gene matches. In germline, CDR1 is MDHEN, CDR2 SYDVKM. This CDR3 comprises 14 residues. The CDR3 sequence: CASRDRGRGGELFF. The CDR3 DNA sequence: TGTGCCAGCAGGGACAGGGGGCGAGGCGGGGAGCTGTTTTTT.

This rearrangement joins TRBV6-1 to TRBJ1-5; 7 bases are a match to TRBD1. The CDR3 is 13 residues long. Germline V gene lookup returns CDR1 MNHNS and CDR2 SASEGT. V was pared by 11 bases and J by 7 bases, with 11 bases of the junction left unmatched. Written as DNA, the CDR3 is TGTGCCGTGAACATTGACAGGGCCCAGCCCCAGCATTTT. Protein sequence: CAVNIDRAQPQHF.

The CDR3 sequence: CASSVTGDSYGELFF. DNA of the CDR3: TGCGCCAGCAGCGTAACAGGGGACTCATACGGGGAGCTGTTTTTT. The chain carries TRBV5-1 and TRBJ2-2; tentative D call: TRBD1 (7 bases). CDR1 and CDR2 (germline): SGHRS, YFSETQ. With 4 bases removed from V and 7 bases from J, the gap between germline ends came to 17 bases. The CDR3 runs to 15 residues.

The chain carries TRBV6-5 and TRBJ2-1; D unclear. Between the trimmed V and J ends, which lost 3 bases and 0 bases, there was a span of 12 bases. This CDR3 spans 16 amino acids. Germline lookup yields CDR1 MNHEY and CDR2 SVGAGI. CDR3 nucleotide sequence: TGTGCCAGCAGTTATGAGGCTGGAAGCTCCTACAATGAGCAGTTCTTC. Its protein product is CASSYEAGSSYNEQFF.

The CDR3 sequence: CASSGVGISYEQYV. DNA for the CDR3: TGTGCCAGCAGCGGAGTGGGCATCTCCTACGAGCAGTACGTC. V is TRBV21-1 and J is TRBJ2-7. TRBV21-1 is assigned pseudogene status. The CDR3 is 14 residues long.

A single count supports this clone. The chain recombines TRBV4-1 with TRBJ2-7; D unresolved. The V end was cut by 5 bases, the J end by 0 bases, with 14 bases between. CDR1 is MGHRA, CDR2 YSYEKL, per germline. The CDR3 length is 15 residues. The CDR3 sequence: CASSEVKTSSYEQYF. The CDR3 region has the DNA TGCGCCAGCAGCGAAGTAAAGACGAGCTCCTACGAGCAGTACTTC.

The rearrangement joins TRBV7-2 to TRBJ2-1; possibly TRBD2 for D (5 bases). The CDR3 has 14 residues. The V end was cut by 5 bases, the J end by 8 bases, with 16 bases between. Germline-derived CDR1 and CDR2 are SGHTA and FQGNSA. CDR3 DNA sequence: TGTGCCAGCAGCCCCCGTGGACTGGAGGATGAGCAGTTCTTC. The encoded protein is CASSPRGLEDEQFF.

The rearrangement uses TRBV18 and TRBJ1-2, with no clear D. CDR3 length: 13 residues. In germline, CDR1 is KGHSH, CDR2 LQKENI. The ends were cut back, 2 bases at V and 6 bases at J, with 10 bases in the middle. CDR3 in DNA: TGTGCCAGCTCACCAATCGGAGAGAATGGCTACACCTTC. Translating gives CASSPIGENGYTF.